Below are 14 T cell receptor beta chains sequenced from a single sample in a study of T cell responses to AZD1222 COVID-19 vaccine. Data came from immunoSEQ multiplex PCR; TCRdb stores just in-frame clones and leaves some out. The sample includes about 130,000 clones, roughly 90% of them seen just once. The sample here was peripheral blood, taken on day 0 of AZD1222 vaccination. Source of these receptors: an adult in good health.

V is TRBV28 and J is TRBJ2-1, with 8 bases lining up with TRBD2. The CDR3 length is 16 residues. Germline V gene data show CDR1 as MDHEN and CDR2 as SYDVKM. Germline trimming cut 8 bases from V and 3 bases from J; bases unmatched to any gene: 12. CDR3 region: CASGLGREDDYNEQFF. The CDR3 DNA follows: TGTGCCAGCGGTCTCGGGCGGGAGGACGACTACAATGAGCAGTTCTTC.

This rearrangement joins TRBV4-1 to TRBJ1-2; D gene ambiguous. The V gene's germline CDR1 is MGHRA and CDR2 YSYEKL. V lost 5 bases, J lost 4 bases, and 20 bases lay in between. The CDR3 consists of 16 residues. The CDR3 spells CASSYNTGGPSYGYTF. The CDR3 nucleotides are TGCGCCAGCAGCTACAATACCGGAGGACCATCCTATGGCTACACCTTC.

The CDR3, as DNA: TGTGCCAGCAGTTACTCAGGGTCCTACGAGCAGTACTTC. Amino acids: CASSYSGSYEQYF. This chain uses TRBV27 with TRBJ2-7; TRBD1 is a possible D gene (5 bases). V lost 4 bases, J lost 1 base, and 8 bases lay in between. This CDR3 has 13 residues. Germline lookup yields CDR1 MNHEY and CDR2 SMNVEV (reference sequence).

The rearrangement uses TRBV9 and TRBJ2-3, with TRBD2 as a possible D gene (6 bases). The V end was cut by 0 bases, the J end by 6 bases, with 17 bases between. The germline gives CDR1 SGDLS, CDR2 YYNGEE. The CDR3 contains 16 residues. The chain's CDR3 is CASSVGGSGHGDTQYF. In DNA, the CDR3 is TGTGCCAGCAGCGTAGGGGGTAGCGGCCATGGGGATACGCAGTATTTT.

The gene calls are TRBV7-2 and TRBJ1-4; 8 nucleotides match TRBD1. CDR1 is SGHTA and CDR2 is FQGNSA in the germline V gene. The CDR3 length is 15 residues. The trim removed 6 bases at V and 2 bases at J, leaving 5 bases unmatched. CDR3 region: CASSKQGATNEKLFF. The CDR3 region has the DNA TGTGCCAGCAGTAAGCAGGGGGCTACTAATGAAAAACTGTTTTTT.

The chain employs TRBV23-1 and TRBJ2-2, with 10 bases aligning to TRBD2. TRBV23-1 is classed as an ORF, of uncertain function. Trimming at V came to 0 bases and at J to 6 bases, leaving 10 bases not matched to a gene. The CDR3 extends over 18 amino acids. Here the CDR3 reads CASSQSSLAGDEAGELFF. In nucleotides, the CDR3 is TGCGCCAGCAGTCAATCCAGCCTAGCGGGAGACGAGGCCGGGGAGCTGTTTTTT.

This chain links TRBV4-3 with TRBJ1-4, with a possible D match to TRBD1 (5 bases). The CDR3 has 12 residues. Trimming removed 1 base from V and 10 bases from J, with 7 bases in between. From germline, CDR1 is LGHNA and CDR2 YSLEER. The CDR3 loop is CASSQGQGKLFF. CDR3 DNA: TGCGCCAGCAGCCAAGGGCAGGGAAAACTGTTTTTT.

V usage is TRBV11-2 and J usage is TRBJ2-7; unclear D gene. This CDR3 is 14 amino acids long. Trimming pared 1 base from V and 2 bases from J, leaving 9 bases between. Germline V CDR1 and CDR2: SGHAT, FQNNGV. The CDR3 is CASSLGGSTYEQYF. Here the CDR3 DNA reads TGTGCCAGCAGCTTAGGGGGATCCACCTACGAGCAGTACTTC.

This clone was observed a few times. The J gene is TRBJ1-4, the V gene TRBV4-3, with 7 bases identical to TRBD1. Germline CDR1 reads LGHNA; CDR2 reads YSLEER. This CDR3 has 15 residues. V shed 4 bases, J shed 7 bases, and the junction held 9 bases outside the gene matches. The CDR3 loop reads CASSRRQGEGEKLFF. In DNA, the CDR3 is TGCGCCAGCAGCCGGAGACAGGGCGAAGGTGAAAAACTGTTTTTT.

The chain uses TRBV12-3 or TRBV12-4 and TRBJ1-6, with D unresolved. The V and J ends lost 5 bases and 13 bases respectively, with 15 bases between them. The CDR3 sequence is 13 residues long. CDR3 in DNA: TGTGCCAGCAGTGACTCGGGCCTTGGGCCCCTCCACTTT. It codes for CASSDSGLGPLHF.

The chain links TRBV19 to TRBJ1-6; 9 bases line up with TRBD1. CDR1 is LNHDA, CDR2 SQIVND, per germline (reference sequence). J gave up 10 bases and V 7 bases, and 8 bases lay outside the gene matches. The CDR3 sequence is 14 residues long. Here the CDR3 DNA reads TGTGCCAGTACCTTTACAGGGGGCGGGTCACCCCTCCACTTT. The encoded protein is CASTFTGGGSPLHF.

V usage is TRBV24-1 and J usage is TRBJ2-7; TRBD2 might be the D (5 bases). The V gene's germline CDR1 is KGHDR and CDR2 SFDVKD. This CDR3 region has 13 residues. V lost 10 bases and J 0 bases, leaving 12 bases between the germline ends. The CDR3 coding sequence is TGTGCCACAGCGGCTCCTAGCTCCTACGAGCAGTACTTC. This gives the protein CATAAPSSYEQYF.

This chain links TRBV6-2 or TRBV6-3 with TRBJ1-1; D is unclear. Between the trimmed V and J ends, which lost 4 bases and 4 bases, there was a span of 19 bases. Germline V gene sequence: CDR1 MNHEY, CDR2 SVGEGT. The CDR3 extends over 16 amino acids. The CDR3 protein is CASSFSTLGLRTEAFF. The CDR3 DNA sequence: TGTGCCAGCAGTTTCTCTACTCTAGGTCTGCGCACTGAAGCTTTCTTT.

This chain joins TRBV4-3 and TRBJ1-4; no clear D gene. Germline CDR1 reads LGHNA; CDR2 reads YSLEER. The CDR3 has 16 residues. V gave up 4 bases and J gave up 5 bases, with 17 bases separating them. The CDR3: CASSRRPGIPNEKLFF. The CDR3 region has the DNA TGCGCCAGCAGCCGCAGGCCCGGCATTCCAAATGAAAAACTGTTTTTT.